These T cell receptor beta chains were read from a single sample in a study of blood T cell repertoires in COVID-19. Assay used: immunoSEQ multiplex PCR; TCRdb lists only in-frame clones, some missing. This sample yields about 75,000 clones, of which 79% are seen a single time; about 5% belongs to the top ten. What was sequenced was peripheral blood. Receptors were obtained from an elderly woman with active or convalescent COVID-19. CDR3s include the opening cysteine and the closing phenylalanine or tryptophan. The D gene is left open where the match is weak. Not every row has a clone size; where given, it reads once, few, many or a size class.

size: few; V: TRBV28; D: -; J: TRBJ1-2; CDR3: CASSTLDGTSSRYTF; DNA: TGTGCCAGCAGCACATTAGACGGGACATCAAGTCGCTACACCTTC
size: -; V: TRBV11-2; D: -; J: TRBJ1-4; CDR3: CASSLESVFSEKLFF; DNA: TGTGCCAGCAGCTTAGAGTCAGTTTTCTCTGAAAAACTGTTTTTT
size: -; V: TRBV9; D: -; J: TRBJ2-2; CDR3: CASTPGTNTGELFF; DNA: TGTGCCAGCACCCCCGGGACGAACACCGGGGAGCTGTTTTTT
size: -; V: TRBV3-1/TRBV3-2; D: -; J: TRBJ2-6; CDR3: CASSQGTAPSGANVLTF; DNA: TGTGCCAGCAGCCAAGGGACAGCTCCCTCTGGGGCCAACGTCCTGACTTTC
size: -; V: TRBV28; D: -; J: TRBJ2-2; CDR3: CASSVRTANTGELFF; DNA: TGTGCCAGCAGTGTCCGGACAGCGAACACCGGGGAGCTGTTTTTT
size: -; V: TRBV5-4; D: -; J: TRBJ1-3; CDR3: CASQTGLSGNTIYF; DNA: TGTGCCAGCCAGACAGGACTTTCTGGAAACACCATATATTTT
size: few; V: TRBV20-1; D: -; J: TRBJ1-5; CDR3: CSAQRGGPQHF; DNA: TGCAGTGCCCAAAGGGGTGGGCCCCAGCATTTT
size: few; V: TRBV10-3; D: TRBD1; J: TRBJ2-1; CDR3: CAISEPQLSGTAYNEQFF; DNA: TGTGCCATCAGTGAGCCCCAATTATCCGGGACAGCCTACAATGAGCAGTTCTTC
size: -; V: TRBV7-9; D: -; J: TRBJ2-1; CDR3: CASSWYSYNEQFF; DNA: TGTGCCAGCAGCTGGTACAGTTACAATGAGCAGTTCTTC
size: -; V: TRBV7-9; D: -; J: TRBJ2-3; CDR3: CASSLSLFSTDTQYF; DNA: TGTGCCAGCAGCTTATCTCTATTTAGCACAGATACGCAGTATTTT
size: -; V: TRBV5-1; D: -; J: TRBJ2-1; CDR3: CASSPGTGQINEQFF; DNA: TGCGCCAGCAGCCCTGGAACAGGGCAGATCAATGAGCAGTTCTTC
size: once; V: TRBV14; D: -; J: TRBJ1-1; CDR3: CASSQELLNTEAFF; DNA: TGTGCCAGCAGCCAAGAACTCTTAAACACTGAAGCTTTCTTT
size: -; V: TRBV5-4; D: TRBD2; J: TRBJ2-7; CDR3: CASSPSGGAYEQYF; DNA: TGTGCCAGCAGCCCCAGCGGGGGGGCTTACGAGCAGTACTTC
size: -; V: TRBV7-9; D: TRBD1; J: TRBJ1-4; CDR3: CASSQQGTNEKLFF; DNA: TGTGCCAGCAGCCAACAGGGGACAAATGAAAAACTGTTTTTT
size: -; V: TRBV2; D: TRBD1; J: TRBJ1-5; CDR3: CASSPPPGQINQPQHF; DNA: TGTGCCAGCAGCCCGCCTCCGGGACAGATCAATCAGCCCCAGCATTTT
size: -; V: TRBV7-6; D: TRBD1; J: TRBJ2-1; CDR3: CASSQRTGGYNEQFF; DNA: TGTGCCAGCAGCCAGCGGACAGGGGGATACAATGAGCAGTTCTTC
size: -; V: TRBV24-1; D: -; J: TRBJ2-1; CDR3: CATSVGGSPRAGQFF; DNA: TGTGCCACCAGTGTAGGGGGTTCCCCCCGTGCGGGGCAGTTCTTC
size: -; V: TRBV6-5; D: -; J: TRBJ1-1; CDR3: CASSYGGGTEAFF; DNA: TGTGCCAGCAGTTACGGGGGGGGCACTGAAGCTTTCTTT
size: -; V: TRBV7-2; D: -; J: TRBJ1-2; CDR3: CASSLTRQNYGYTF; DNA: TGTGCCAGCAGCTTAACAAGACAGAACTATGGCTACACCTTC
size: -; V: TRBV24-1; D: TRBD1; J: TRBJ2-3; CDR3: CATSDLDRAITDTQYF; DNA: TGTGCCACCAGTGATCTTGACAGGGCAATCACAGATACGCAGTATTTT
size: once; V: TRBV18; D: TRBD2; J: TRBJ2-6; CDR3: CASSRSGPAGGQPGANVLTF; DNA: TGTGCCAGCTCACGATCGGGACCTGCGGGGGGGCAGCCCGGGGCCAACGTCCTGACTTTC
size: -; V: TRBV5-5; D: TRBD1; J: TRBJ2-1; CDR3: CASSLGQGVKEQFF; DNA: TGTGCCAGCAGCTTGGGACAGGGGGTTAAGGAGCAGTTCTTC
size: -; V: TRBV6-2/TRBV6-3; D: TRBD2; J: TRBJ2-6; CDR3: CASSPLAGLSGANVLTF; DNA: TGTGCCAGCAGCCCTCTAGCGGGGCTATCTGGGGCCAACGTCCTGACTTTC
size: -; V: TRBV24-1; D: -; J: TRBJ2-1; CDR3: CATSLKLASEQFF; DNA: TGTGCCACCAGTCTCAAACTAGCTTCTGAGCAGTTCTTC
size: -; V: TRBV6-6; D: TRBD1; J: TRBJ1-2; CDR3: CASRRDRVHGYTF; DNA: TGTGCCAGCAGGCGGGACAGGGTCCATGGCTACACCTTC
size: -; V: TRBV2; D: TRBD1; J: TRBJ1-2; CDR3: CASKRGQGIIQGYTF; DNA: TGTGCCAGCAAACGGGGACAGGGAATTATTCAGGGCTACACCTTC
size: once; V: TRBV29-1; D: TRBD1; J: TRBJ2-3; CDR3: CSVNRQGLGADTQYF; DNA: TGCAGCGTTAACAGACAGGGTTTGGGGGCAGATACGCAGTATTTT
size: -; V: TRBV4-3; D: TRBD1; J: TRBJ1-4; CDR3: CASSQDPSGQTNNEKLFF; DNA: TGCGCCAGCAGCCAAGATCCCTCGGGACAGACGAATAATGAAAAACTGTTTTTT
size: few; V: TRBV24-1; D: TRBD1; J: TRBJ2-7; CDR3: CATSETGVHEQYF; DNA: TGTGCCACCAGTGAAACAGGGGTGCACGAGCAGTACTTC
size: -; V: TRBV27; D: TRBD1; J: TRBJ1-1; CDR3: CASSLLRTGVMNTEAFF; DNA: TGTGCCAGCAGTTTATTGAGGACAGGCGTAATGAACACTGAAGCTTTCTTT
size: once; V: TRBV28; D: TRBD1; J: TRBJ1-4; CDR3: CASSVTGGYEKLFF; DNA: TGTGCCAGTTCCGTGACAGGGGGATATGAAAAACTGTTTTTT
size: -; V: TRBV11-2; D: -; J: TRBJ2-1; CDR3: CASSFGRAGFF; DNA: TGTGCCAGCAGCTTCGGCAGGGCTGGTTTCTTC
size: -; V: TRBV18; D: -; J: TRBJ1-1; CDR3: CASSSRPGAEAFF; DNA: TGTGCCAGCTCATCCCGACCAGGGGCTGAAGCTTTCTTT
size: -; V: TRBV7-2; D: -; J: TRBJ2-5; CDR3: CASSLAGQGETQYF; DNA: TGTGCCAGCAGCTTAGCTGGCCAGGGAGAGACCCAGTACTTC
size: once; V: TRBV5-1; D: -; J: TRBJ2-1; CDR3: CASSLDSYISNEQFF; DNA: TGCGCCAGCAGCTTGGATAGCTACATTAGTAATGAGCAGTTCTTC
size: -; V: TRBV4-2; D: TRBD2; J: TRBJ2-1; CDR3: CASSPGRVSSGRVTYNEQFF; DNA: TGTGCCAGCAGCCCGGGTCGTGTGAGTAGCGGGAGGGTCACCTACAATGAGCAGTTCTTC
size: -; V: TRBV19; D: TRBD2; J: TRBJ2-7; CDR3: CASSILAGGSYEQYF; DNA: TGTGCCAGTAGTATTCTAGCGGGAGGCTCCTACGAGCAGTACTTC
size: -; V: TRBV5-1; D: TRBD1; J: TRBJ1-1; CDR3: CASSPSGTGGTEAFF; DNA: TGCGCCAGCAGCCCATCCGGGACAGGGGGTACTGAAGCTTTCTTT
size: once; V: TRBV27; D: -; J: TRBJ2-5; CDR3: CASSPWTQYF; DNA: TGTGCCAGCAGTCCCTGGACCCAGTACTTC
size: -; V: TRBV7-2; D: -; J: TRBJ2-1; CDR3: CASSSVGGYTYNEQFF; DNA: TGTGCCAGCAGCTCCGTTGGGGGCTACACCTACAATGAGCAGTTCTTC
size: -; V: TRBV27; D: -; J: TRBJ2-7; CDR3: CASSPQTRGYEQYF; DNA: TGTGCCAGCAGTCCACAGACTAGGGGCTACGAGCAGTACTTC
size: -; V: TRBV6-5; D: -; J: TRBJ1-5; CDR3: CAIERDSQPQHF; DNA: TGTGCCATCGAGCGGGATAGCCAGCCCCAGCATTTT
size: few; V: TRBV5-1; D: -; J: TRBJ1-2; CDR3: CASRAVGEPYGYTF; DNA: TGCGCCAGCAGGGCTGTTGGGGAGCCGTATGGCTACACCTTC
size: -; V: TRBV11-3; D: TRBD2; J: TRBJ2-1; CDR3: CASSFTGGSYNEQFF; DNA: TGTGCCAGCAGCTTCACGGGAGGTTCCTACAATGAGCAGTTCTTC
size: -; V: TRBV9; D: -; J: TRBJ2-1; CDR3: CASSVERTELNEQFF; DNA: TGTGCCAGCAGCGTAGAGCGGACAGAGCTCAATGAGCAGTTCTTC